This TCR beta chain comes out of a study of shared clonotypes between healthy human individuals. Positively selected for CCR7, the CD45RO-negative cells used as naive CD8 cells excluded terminally differentiated effector memory CD45RA+ cells. Data came from immunoSEQ multiplex PCR; TCRdb stores just in-frame clones and leaves some out. The table lists roughly 2,000,000 clones, around 95% of them singletons. The CDR3 has 15 amino acids. CDR1 is SEHNR and CDR2 is FQNEAQ in the germline V gene (reference sequence). Trimming removed 3 bases at V and 4 bases at J, with 13 bases between. The sample consisted of naive CD8+ T cells from PBMCs. The receptor was derived from a man younger than 30 in good health. Some clones in this sample may be carry-over from other donors' samples. The chain carries TRBV7-9 and TRBJ2-1, with a tentative D call TRBD2 (5 bases). In DNA, the CDR3 is TGTGCCAGCAGCTTCAACGGGGAACCATACAATGAGCAGTTCTTC. Translation: CASSFNGEPYNEQFF.